This T cell receptor (beta chain) was identified during a study of blood T cell repertoires in COVID-19. Study-level information: Sites across the United States, Italy and Spain contributed samples from acute and convalescent COVID-19. Sources were T cells, B-cell-depleted T cells, or PBMCs; the material itself was cDNA or gDNA.

This CDR3 has 15 amino acids. The ends lost 6 bases at V and 1 base at J; junction bases unmatched: 5. Germline lookup yields CDR1 KGHSH and CDR2 LQKENI. Original data processing: Amplification of reference gene primers provided the estimated nucleated cell counts. Clones were sequenced by immunoSEQ multiplex PCR, and TCRdb holds only the in-frame ones, with some missing. D and trimming come from the DNA, and the V and J calls and clone size come from that table. The top ten clones hold under 4% of a sample with hundreds of thousands of clones, around 90% of them seen once. The material sequenced was peripheral blood. The TCR originated in a man between 18 and 35 years old with active or convalescent COVID-19. The rearrangement uses TRBV18 and TRBJ1-5, with 8 bases lining up with TRBD1. The CDR3 DNA is TGTGCCAGCTCCCTCAGGACAGGGAGCAATCAGCCCCAGCATTTT. It specifies CASSLRTGSNQPQHF. The whole variable domain, remainder taken from reference TRBV18 and TRBJ1-5, is NAGVMQNPRHLVRRRGQEARLRCSPMKGHSHVYWYRQLPEEGLKFMVYLQKENIIDESGMPKERFSAEFPKEGPSILRIQQVVRGDSAAYFCASSLRTGSNQPQHFGDGTRLSIL.